The clone carrying this TCR beta chain was seen once. The sample belongs to a study of sequential checkpoint blockade in melanoma. The method was immunoSEQ multiplex PCR; TCRdb's version includes in-frame clones alone and lacks a portion of them. The data show some 15,000 clones, 85% to 95% seen once. CDR3 length equals 17 residues. Treatment specified: randomized to nivolumab then ipilimumab (arm A) or the reverse (arm B). PBMC sorting kept live CD3+CD8+ cells without CD19 or CD56. This TCR was sampled from a human donor with melanoma. The source was CD8+ T cells sorted from blood (inferred from file names), collected from a patient given nivolumab and ipilimumab in sequence. The rearrangement links TRBV21-1 to TRBJ1-1. TRBV21-1 represents a pseudogene. The CDR3 is CASSVTLATTIRTEAFF. The CDR3 DNA is TGTGCCAGCAGCGTAACTTTAGCTACAACAATTCGCACTGAAGCTTTCTTT.